This T cell receptor beta chain was captured by sequencing in a study of cytomegalovirus exposure and HLA in healthy donors. The overall study: Samples from HLA-typed donors yielded 65 million to 90 million unique TCRs in an early data release.

This PCR relied on a set of 60 Vbeta primers and 13 Jbeta primers. The repertoire was sequenced with immunoSEQ multiplex PCR; TCRdb's copy has only in-frame clones and lacks some. This table holds 75,000 to 95,000 clones. V was cut by 5 bases and J by 4 bases, with 8 bases left in between. There are 11 residues in the CDR3. CDR1 DFQATT and CDR2 SNEGSKA come from the germline V gene (reference sequence). With respect to this clone: What it binds is unknown.

Study-wide results and limits: Near-uniform donor sequencing depth was presumed by presence/absence analyses.

The origin of this receptor is a woman between 55 and 75 years old in good health and CMV-seronegative. The chain uses TRBV20-1 and TRBJ1-2; the D is unclear. Sequencing was done on a sample of PBMCs. The CDR3 is CSAAGSYGYTF. The CDR3 DNA reads TGCAGTGCTGCGGGATCCTATGGCTACACCTTC.